Below are 10 T cell receptor beta chains sequenced from a single sample in a study of cytomegalovirus exposure and HLA in healthy donors (TCRdb year 2017). The library was prepared using the immunoSEQ multiplex PCR assay. The multiplex PCR relied on a mix of 60 forward primers for TCR Vbeta segments and 13 reverse primers for TCR Jbeta segments. The source is immuneACCESS, and TCRdb retained only in-frame sequences with V and J called. Part of the clones is not carried over; for the studies checked, unresolved V genes explain less than half of this, and the remainder is unexplained. Recorded for this sample are about 180,000 clones; about 80% of them occurred a single time. About 4% of the sample comes from the top ten. The sequencing input was PBMCs. These receptor sequences come from an older woman in good health and CMV-seropositive.

This chain connects TRBV4-2 to TRBJ1-4, with D unresolved. The CDR3 has 13 amino acids. Germline CDR1 is LGHNA and CDR2 is YNFKEQ. Trimming removed 4 bases from V and 5 bases from J, with 8 bases in between. The CDR3 DNA reads as TGTGCCAGCAGCCGAAGGGAGAATGAAAAACTGTTTTTT. It codes for CASSRRENEKLFF.

V gene TRBV7-2 combines with J gene TRBJ1-3, with no clear D. V was shortened by 5 bases and J by 0 bases, with 14 bases between the two germline ends. Germline V lookup: CDR1 SGHTA, CDR2 FQGNSA. The CDR3 loop spans 16 amino acids. The CDR3 region has the DNA TGTGCCAGCAGCCAACTACGGGTCCGCTCTGGAAACACCATATATTTT. Translating gives CASSQLRVRSGNTIYF.

The rearrangement links TRBV25-1 to TRBJ1-3; a weak D match, TRBD1 (6 bases). V lost 5 bases and J 7 bases, leaving 15 bases between the germline ends. CDR1 and CDR2 (germline): MGHDK, SYGVNS. The CDR3 has 14 amino acids. CDR3: CASSSQGFWNTIYF. In nucleotides, the CDR3 is TGTGCCAGCAGTTCACAGGGATTCTGGAACACCATATATTTT.

V is TRBV7-6 and J is TRBJ2-3; 9 bases agree with TRBD2. Trimming cost V 1 base and J 3 bases; bases outside gene matches: 5. The germline V gene encodes CDR1 SGHVS and CDR2 FNYEAQ. The CDR3 contains 16 residues. CDR3 sequence reads: CASSLEAGGPTDTQYF. As DNA, the CDR3 is TGTGCCAGCAGCTTAGAGGCGGGAGGGCCGACAGATACGCAGTATTTT.

J is TRBJ2-1 and V is TRBV5-8; TRBD2 is a possible D gene (5 bases). CDR1 is SGHTS, CDR2 YDEGEE, per germline. The CDR3 covers 16 residues. V lost 2 bases, J lost 0 bases, and 12 bases lay in between. The CDR3 bases are TGTGCCAGCAGCTTCTCGGGGTGGTCCTCCTACAATGAGCAGTTCTTC. Protein product: CASSFSGWSSYNEQFF.

The rearrangement joins TRBV30 to TRBJ2-7, with 7 bases lining up with TRBD2. The V segment lost 0 bases and the J segment 3 bases; nucleotides outside the gene matches: 11. CDR1 is GTSNPN, CDR2 SVGIG, per germline (reference sequence). This CDR3 is built from 16 residues. DNA of the CDR3: TGTGCCTGGAGTGTACCCCTCCAGCGGGGAGTCTACGAGCAGTACTTC. As protein: CAWSVPLQRGVYEQYF.

Comments on this clone: At one end the junction does not follow the germline gene, possibly because of a read error. This sequence joins TRBV6-1 and TRBJ1-2; 8 bases map to TRBD1. Per germline, CDR1 MNHNS and CDR2 SASEGT. This CDR3 is built from 14 residues. CDR3 region: CASSARGQDYGCTF. CDR3 nucleotides: TGTGCCAGCAGTGCCAGGGGGCAAGACTATGGCTGCACCTTC.

The chain is built from TRBV27 and TRBJ2-6; 7 nucleotides agree with TRBD1. Germline loops: CDR1 MNHEY, CDR2 SMNVEV (reference sequence). V shed 3 bases, J shed 2 bases, and the junction held 1 base outside the gene matches. This CDR3 region has 15 residues. The CDR3 DNA follows: TGTGCCAGCAGTTTCGGGACAGCTGGGGCCAACGTCCTGACTTTC. Translated: CASSFGTAGANVLTF.

This clone was counted a single time. This chain links TRBV7-3 with TRBJ1-1, with D maybe TRBD1 (6 bases). The germline V and J ends were trimmed by 5 bases and 4 bases, with 14 bases remaining between them. In germline, CDR1 is SGHTA, CDR2 FQGTGA. There are 14 residues in the CDR3. In nucleotides, the CDR3 is TGTGCCAGCAGCCCAGGGGTGTTGAGCACTGAAGCTTTCTTT. Translating it yields CASSPGVLSTEAFF.

The V gene is TRBV30, the J gene TRBJ2-3; the match to TRBD1 covers 8 bases. V shed 2 bases, J shed 9 bases, and the junction held 10 bases outside the gene matches. CDR1 and CDR2 from the germline V gene are GTSNPN and SVGIG (reference sequence). The CDR3 contains 14 residues. CDR3 sequence reads: CAWSPGTGLETQYF. The CDR3 DNA sequence: TGTGCCTGGAGTCCCGGGACAGGTCTTGAGACGCAGTATTTT.